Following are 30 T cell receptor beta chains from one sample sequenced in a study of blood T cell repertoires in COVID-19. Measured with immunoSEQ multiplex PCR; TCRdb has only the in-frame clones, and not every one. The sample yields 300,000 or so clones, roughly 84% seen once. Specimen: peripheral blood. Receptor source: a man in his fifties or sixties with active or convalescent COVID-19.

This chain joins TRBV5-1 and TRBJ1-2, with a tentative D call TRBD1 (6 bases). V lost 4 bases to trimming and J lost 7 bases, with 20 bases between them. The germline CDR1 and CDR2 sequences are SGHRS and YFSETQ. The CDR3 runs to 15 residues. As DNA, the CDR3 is TGCGCCAGCAGCGGGAGCACAGGGAAAATCGGTGGCTACACCTTC. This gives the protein CASSGSTGKIGGYTF.

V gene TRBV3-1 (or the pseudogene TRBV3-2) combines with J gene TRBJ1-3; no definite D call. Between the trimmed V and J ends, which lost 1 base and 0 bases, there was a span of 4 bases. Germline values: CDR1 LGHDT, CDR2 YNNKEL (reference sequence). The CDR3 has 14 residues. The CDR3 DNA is TGTGCCAGCAGCCAAGGCTACTCTGGAAACACCATATATTTT. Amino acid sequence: CASSQGYSGNTIYF.

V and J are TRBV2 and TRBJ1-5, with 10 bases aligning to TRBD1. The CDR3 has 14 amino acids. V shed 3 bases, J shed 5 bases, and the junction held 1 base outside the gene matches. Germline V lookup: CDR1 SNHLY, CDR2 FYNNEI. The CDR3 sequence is CASSEDRGYQPQHF. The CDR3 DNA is TGTGCCAGCAGTGAGGACAGGGGGTATCAGCCCCAGCATTTT.

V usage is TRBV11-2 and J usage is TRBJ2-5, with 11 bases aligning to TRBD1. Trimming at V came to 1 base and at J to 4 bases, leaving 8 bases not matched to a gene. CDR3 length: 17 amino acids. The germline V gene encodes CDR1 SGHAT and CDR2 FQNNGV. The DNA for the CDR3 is TGTGCCAGCAGCTTAGGGGCCGGGACAGGGGGGCGAGAGACCCAGTACTTC. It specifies CASSLGAGTGGRETQYF.

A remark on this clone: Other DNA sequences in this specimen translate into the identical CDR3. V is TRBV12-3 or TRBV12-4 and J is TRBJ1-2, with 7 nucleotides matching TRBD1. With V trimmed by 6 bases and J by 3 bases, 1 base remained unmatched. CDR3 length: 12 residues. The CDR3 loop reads CASSGTDYGYTF. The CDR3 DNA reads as TGTGCCAGCAGCGGGACAGACTATGGCTACACCTTC.

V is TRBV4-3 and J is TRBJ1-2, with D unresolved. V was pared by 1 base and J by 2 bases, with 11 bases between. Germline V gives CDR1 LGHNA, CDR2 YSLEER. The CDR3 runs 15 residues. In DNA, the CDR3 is TGCGCCAGCAGCCAAGCAACGAGGTCCAACTATGGCTACACCTTC. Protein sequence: CASSQATRSNYGYTF.

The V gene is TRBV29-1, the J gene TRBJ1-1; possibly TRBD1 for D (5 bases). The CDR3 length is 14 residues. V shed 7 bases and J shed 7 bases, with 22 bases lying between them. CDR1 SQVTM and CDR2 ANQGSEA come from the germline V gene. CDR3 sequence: CSALRETGVGEAFF. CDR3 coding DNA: TGCAGCGCCCTCAGAGAAACGGGGGTTGGTGAAGCTTTCTTT.

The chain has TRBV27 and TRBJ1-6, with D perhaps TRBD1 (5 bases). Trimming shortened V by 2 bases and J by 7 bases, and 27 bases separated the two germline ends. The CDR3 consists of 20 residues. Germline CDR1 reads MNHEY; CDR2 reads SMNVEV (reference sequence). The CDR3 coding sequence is TGTGCCAGCAGTTTAGCTCCGCAGCGGGGACCTATAGCGAGGAATTCACCCCTCCACTTT. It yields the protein CASSLAPQRGPIARNSPLHF.

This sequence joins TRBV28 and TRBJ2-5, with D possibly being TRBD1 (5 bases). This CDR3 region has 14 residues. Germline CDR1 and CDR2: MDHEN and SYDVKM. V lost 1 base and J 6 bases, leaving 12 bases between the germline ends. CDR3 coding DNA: TGTGCCAGCAGTTTATCCCTGGGGCGGCAGACCCAGTACTTC. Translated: CASSLSLGRQTQYF.

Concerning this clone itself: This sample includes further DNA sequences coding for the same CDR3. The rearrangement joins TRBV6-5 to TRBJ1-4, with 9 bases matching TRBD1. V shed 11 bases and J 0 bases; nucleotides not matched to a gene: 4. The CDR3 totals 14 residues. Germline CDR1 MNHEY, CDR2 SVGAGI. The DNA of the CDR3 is TGTGCCTCCAGACAGGGGGCAACTAATGAAAAACTGTTTTTT. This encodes CASRQGATNEKLFF.

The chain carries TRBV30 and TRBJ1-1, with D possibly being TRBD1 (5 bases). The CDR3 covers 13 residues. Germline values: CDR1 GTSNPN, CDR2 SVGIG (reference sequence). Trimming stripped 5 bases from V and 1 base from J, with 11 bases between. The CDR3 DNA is TGTGCCTGGTCCACAGGTGGGAACACTGAAGCTTTCTTT. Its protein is CAWSTGGNTEAFF.

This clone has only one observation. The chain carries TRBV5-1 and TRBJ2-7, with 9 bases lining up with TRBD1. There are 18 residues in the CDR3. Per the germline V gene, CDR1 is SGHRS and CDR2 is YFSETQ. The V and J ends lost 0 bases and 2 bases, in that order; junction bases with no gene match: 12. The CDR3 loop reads CASSLVSPGQGTTYEQYF. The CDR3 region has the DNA TGCGCCAGCAGCTTGGTTTCTCCGGGACAGGGTACCACCTACGAGCAGTACTTC.

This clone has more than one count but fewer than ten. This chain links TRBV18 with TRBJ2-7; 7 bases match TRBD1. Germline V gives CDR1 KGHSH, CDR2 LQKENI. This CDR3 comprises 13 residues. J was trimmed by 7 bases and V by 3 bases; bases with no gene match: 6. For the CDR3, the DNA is TGTGCCAGCTCACCTGACAGGGTTCGAGAGCAGTACTTC. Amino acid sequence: CASSPDRVREQYF.

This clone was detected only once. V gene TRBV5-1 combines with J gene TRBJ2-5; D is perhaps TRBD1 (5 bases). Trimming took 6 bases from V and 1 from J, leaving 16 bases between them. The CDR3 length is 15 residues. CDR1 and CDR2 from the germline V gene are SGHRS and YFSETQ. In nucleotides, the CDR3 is TGCGCCAGCACCTTAACGACAGTGGGCCAAGAGACCCAGTACTTC. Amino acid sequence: CASTLTTVGQETQYF.

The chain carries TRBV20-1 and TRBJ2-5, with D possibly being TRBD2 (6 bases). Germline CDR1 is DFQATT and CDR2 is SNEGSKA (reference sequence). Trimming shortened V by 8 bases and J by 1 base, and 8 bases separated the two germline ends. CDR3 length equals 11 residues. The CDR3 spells CSCGTQETQYF. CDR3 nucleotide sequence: TGCAGTTGCGGGACCCAAGAGACCCAGTACTTC.

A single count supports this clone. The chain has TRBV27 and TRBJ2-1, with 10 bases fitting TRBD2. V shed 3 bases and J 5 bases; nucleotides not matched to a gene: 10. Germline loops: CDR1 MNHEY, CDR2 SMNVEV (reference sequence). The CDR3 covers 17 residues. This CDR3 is CASSFRPSGSLDNEQFF. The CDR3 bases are TGTGCCAGCAGTTTTAGGCCTAGCGGGAGTTTAGACAATGAGCAGTTCTTC.

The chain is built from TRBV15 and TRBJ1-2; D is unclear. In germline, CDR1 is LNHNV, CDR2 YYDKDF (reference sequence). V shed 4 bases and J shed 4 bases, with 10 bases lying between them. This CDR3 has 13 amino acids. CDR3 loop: CATSTDGSYGYTF. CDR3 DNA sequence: TGTGCCACCAGCACAGACGGGAGCTATGGCTACACCTTC.

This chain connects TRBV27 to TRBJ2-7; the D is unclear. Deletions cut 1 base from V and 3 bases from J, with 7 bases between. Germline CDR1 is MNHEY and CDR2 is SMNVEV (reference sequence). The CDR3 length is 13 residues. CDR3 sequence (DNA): TGTGCCAGCAGTTTATGGTACGGCTACGAGCAGTACTTC. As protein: CASSLWYGYEQYF.

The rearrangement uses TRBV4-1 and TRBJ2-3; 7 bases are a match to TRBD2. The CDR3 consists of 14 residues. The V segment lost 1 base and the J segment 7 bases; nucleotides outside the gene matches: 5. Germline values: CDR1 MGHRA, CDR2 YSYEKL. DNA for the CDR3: TGCGCCAGCAGCCAAGGCGGGAGCATGAATACGCAGTATTTT. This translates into CASSQGGSMNTQYF.

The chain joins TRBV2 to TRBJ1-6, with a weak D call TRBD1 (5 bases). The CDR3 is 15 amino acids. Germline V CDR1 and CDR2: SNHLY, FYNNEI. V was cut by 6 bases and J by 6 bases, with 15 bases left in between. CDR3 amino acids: CASSEDTGANSPLHF. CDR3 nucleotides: TGTGCCAGCAGCGAGGACACTGGGGCTAATTCACCCCTCCACTTT.

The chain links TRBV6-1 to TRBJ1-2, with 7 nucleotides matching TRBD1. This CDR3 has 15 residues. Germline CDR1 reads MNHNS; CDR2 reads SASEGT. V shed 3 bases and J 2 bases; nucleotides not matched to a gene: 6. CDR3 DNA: TGTGCCAGCAGTGATTACAGGGGCAGCAACTATGGCTACACCTTC. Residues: CASSDYRGSNYGYTF.

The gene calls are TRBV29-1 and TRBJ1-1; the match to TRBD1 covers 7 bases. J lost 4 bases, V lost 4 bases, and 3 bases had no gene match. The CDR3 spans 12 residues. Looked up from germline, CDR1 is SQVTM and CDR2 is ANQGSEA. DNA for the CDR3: TGCAGCGTTGTGACAGGGACCACTGAAGCTTTCTTT. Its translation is CSVVTGTTEAFF.

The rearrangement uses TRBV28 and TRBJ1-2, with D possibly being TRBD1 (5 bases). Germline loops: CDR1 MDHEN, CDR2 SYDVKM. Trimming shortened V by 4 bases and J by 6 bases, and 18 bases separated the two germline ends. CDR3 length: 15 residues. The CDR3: CASSSAGEYPDGYTF. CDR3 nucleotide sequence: TGTGCCAGCAGTTCCGCGGGGGAATACCCGGATGGCTACACCTTC.

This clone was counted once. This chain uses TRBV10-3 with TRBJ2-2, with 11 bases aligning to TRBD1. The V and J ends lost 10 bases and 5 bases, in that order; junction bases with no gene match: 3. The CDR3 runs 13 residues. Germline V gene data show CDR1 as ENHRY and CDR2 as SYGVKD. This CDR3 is CATGTGGTGELFF. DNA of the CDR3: TGTGCCACCGGGACAGGGGGGACCGGGGAGCTGTTTTTT.

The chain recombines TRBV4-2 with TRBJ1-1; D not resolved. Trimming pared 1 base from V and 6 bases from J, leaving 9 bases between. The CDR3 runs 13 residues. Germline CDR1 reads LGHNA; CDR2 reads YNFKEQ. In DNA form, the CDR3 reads TGTGCCAGCAGCCAAGTAGGGAGCCCTGAAGCTTTCTTT. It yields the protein CASSQVGSPEAFF.

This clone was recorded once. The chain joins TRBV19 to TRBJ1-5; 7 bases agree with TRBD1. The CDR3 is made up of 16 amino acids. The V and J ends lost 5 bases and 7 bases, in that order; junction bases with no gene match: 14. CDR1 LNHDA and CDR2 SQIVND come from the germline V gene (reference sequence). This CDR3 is CASSVPDRAAPQPQHF. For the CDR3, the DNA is TGTGCCAGTAGTGTACCTGACAGGGCGGCGCCGCAGCCCCAGCATTTT.

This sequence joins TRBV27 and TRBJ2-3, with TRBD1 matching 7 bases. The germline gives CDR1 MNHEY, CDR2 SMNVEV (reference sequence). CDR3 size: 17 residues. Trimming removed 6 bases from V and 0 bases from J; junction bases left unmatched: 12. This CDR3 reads CASRNSYRGTSTDTQYF. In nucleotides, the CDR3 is TGTGCCAGCAGGAACTCCTACAGGGGCACTAGCACAGATACGCAGTATTTT.

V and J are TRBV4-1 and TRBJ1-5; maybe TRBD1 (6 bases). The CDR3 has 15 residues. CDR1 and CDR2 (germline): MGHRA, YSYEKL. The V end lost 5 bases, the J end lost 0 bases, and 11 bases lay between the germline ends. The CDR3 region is CASSRTVNSNQPQHF. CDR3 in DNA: TGCGCCAGCAGCAGGACAGTGAATAGCAATCAGCCCCAGCATTTT.

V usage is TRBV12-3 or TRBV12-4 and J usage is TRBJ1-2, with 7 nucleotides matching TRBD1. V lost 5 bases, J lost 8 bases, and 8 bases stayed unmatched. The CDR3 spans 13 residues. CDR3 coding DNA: TGTGCCAGCAGTCCCCAGACAGGGTGGGGCTACACCTTC. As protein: CASSPQTGWGYTF.

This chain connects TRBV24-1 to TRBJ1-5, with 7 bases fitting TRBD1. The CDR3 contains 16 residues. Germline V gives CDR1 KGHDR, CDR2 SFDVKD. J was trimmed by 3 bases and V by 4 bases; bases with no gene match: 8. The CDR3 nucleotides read TGTGCCACCAGTGACGGGACAGTCCTTTTCAATCAGCCCCAGCATTTT. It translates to CATSDGTVLFNQPQHF.